Listed below are T cell receptor beta chains from one sample, sequenced in a study of beta chain features in type 1 diabetes. TCRdb's table, derived via immunoSEQ multiplex PCR, lists solely in-frame clones and lacks some. This table holds 430,000 or so clones, 9.5% to 12% found once. The sequencing sample was made of naive CD4+ T cells from blood. These receptors all come from a woman aged 18-29 years in good health. Both conserved end residues are part of each CDR3. Each record gives: J gene, D gene, V gene, clone size, CDR3 DNA, CDR3 protein. The D gene is left open where the match is weak. A row's size may be missing; if present it is once, few, many or a size class.

>TRBJ2-4|TRBD2|TRBV7-9|few
TGTGCCAGCAGCTCAAGCGCTAGCGGGGGCATTCAGTACTTC
CASSSSASGGIQYF
>TRBJ2-1|TRBD1|TRBV4-1|.
TGCGCCAGCAGCCACAGGACAGGGAGCGATGAGCAGTTCTTC
CASSHRTGSDEQFF
>TRBJ2-5|.|TRBV15|.
TGTGCCACCAGCAGAGACCAGGGTGAGACCCAGTACTTC
CATSRDQGETQYF
>TRBJ2-3|.|TRBV7-2|few
TGTGCCAGCAGCTTAGCGGGGAACACAGATACGCAGTATTTT
CASSLAGNTDTQYF
>TRBJ1-2|.|TRBV19|.
TGTGCCAGTAGTCAGGGTTTTGGCTACACCTTC
CASSQGFGYTF
>TRBJ1-6|.|TRBV4-1|few
TGCGCCAGCAGCCATAATTCACCCCTCCACTTT
CASSHNSPLHF
>TRBJ1-2|.|TRBV6-5|.
TGTGCCAGCGGCCTCAGGGGTTTTAATGGCTACACCTTC
CASGLRGFNGYTF
>TRBJ2-7|.|TRBV30|many
TGTGCCTGGGCAACGGGAGTAACCTACGAGCAGTACTTC
CAWATGVTYEQYF
>TRBJ2-7|TRBD2|TRBV15|.
TGTGCCACCAGCCCCCATACTAGCGGGTACTACGAGCAGTACTTC
CATSPHTSGYYEQYF
>TRBJ1-1|.|TRBV29-1|few
TGCAGCGTTCCTTGGCCAGGGTCCGGTGAAGCTTTCTTT
CSVPWPGSGEAFF
>TRBJ2-5|.|TRBV29-1|.
TGCAGCGTTGATCTCGGGATGATGATGGAGACCCAGTACTTC
CSVDLGMMMETQYF
>TRBJ2-1|.|TRBV10-3|.
TGTGCCATCAGTGAGTATGGTGGCAGGAGATACAATGAGCAGTTCTTC
CAISEYGGRRYNEQFF
>TRBJ2-1|.|TRBV5-1|.
TGCGCCAGCAGCTTGGGACAATCTTACAATGAGCAGTTCTTC
CASSLGQSYNEQFF
>TRBJ1-3|TRBD1|TRBV30|.
TGTGCCTGGGACCGGGACAGGGTGAGCTCTGGAAACACCATATATTTT
CAWDRDRVSSGNTIYF
>TRBJ1-2|.|TRBV29-1|few
TGCAGCGTTACTTCCGGGGTGAACTATGGCTACACCTTC
CSVTSGVNYGYTF
>TRBJ1-3|.|TRBV9|few
TGTGCCAGCAGCGTCCAGGGTTCTGGAAACACCATATATTTT
CASSVQGSGNTIYF